The entry below gives a single T cell receptor (beta chain) sequence along with its context. Its antigen remains unknown. The sample is drawn from a study of early T cells in non-severe SARS-CoV-2 infection. Study-wide context: Unsorted whole blood bulk RNA was sequenced, with unpaired chains. Findings and caveats of the study: VDJdb-based annotation leaned toward anti-spike CD8 responses and missed private and CD4 specificities.

Individual cDNA molecules received unique molecular identifiers. TCRdb re-derived calls from the 5' RACE reads in MiXCR, one entry per CDR3 protein. The sample includes more than 75,000 distinct CDR3 sequences, roughly 13% of them seen just once. There are 15 residues in the CDR3. Trimming took off 4 bases at V and 1 base at J, with 14 bases between the two ends. Germline CDR1 reads SGHRS; CDR2 reads YFSETQ. The source of this sequence is an adult who was a healthcare worker with PCR-confirmed SARS-CoV-2 infection or an uninfected control (not recorded which). The source material was whole blood. The chain uses TRBV5-1 and TRBJ1-1; TRBD1 is a possible D gene (6 bases). The DNA for the CDR3 is TGCGCCAGCAGCCTGCCCGAGACAGGGAACACTGAAGCTTTCTTT. Protein: CASSLPETGNTEAFF.